This T cell receptor (beta chain) was documented in a study of monozygotic twins with inflammatory bowel disease. Study-level results: Discrimination among different T cell subtypes was not achievable. A single strong IBD-associated signal or clonotype was not supported by the findings. Among patients, repertoires may have gained variability from differing immunosuppressive treatments.

The CDR3 spans 17 residues. Germline CDR1 MNHEY, CDR2 SVGAGI. cDNA synthesis was performed in eight separate reactions for each sample. TCRdb reworked the 5' RACE reads into one entry per CDR3 protein, no DNA. This sample's clone table lists some 160,000 distinct CDR3 sequences. Of note for this clonotype: Its specificity is not known.

The sample taken for sequencing was blood. The chain employs TRBV6-5 and TRBJ1-5; the D gene TCRdb calls, TRBD1, cannot be checked with no DNA. The TCR originated in a human donor with ulcerative colitis or Crohn's disease, or a healthy co-twin of an affected twin (not recorded which). The CDR3 sequence is CASRPLQGINSNQPQHF.